This TCR beta chain was sequenced in a study of shared clonotypes between healthy human individuals. Produced via immunoSEQ multiplex PCR; TCRdb's table is partial and in-frame only. Of roughly 530,000 clones listed, about 95% were seen once; the top ten hold 0.06%. CDR3 size: 14 residues. Germline V gene data show CDR1 as MGHRA and CDR2 as YSYEKL. Trimming removed 1 base at V and 7 bases at J, with 14 bases between. This chain joins TRBV4-1 and TRBJ2-7, with D maybe TRBD1 (6 bases). This clonotype was obtained from a woman aged 25 to 39 in good health. The sequencing sample was made of naive CD4+ T cells sorted from blood. Subset given: CD45RA+ positively selected. CDR3 sequence: CASSQGQVMREQYF. Here the CDR3 DNA reads TGCGCCAGCAGCCAAGGACAGGTTATGAGGGAGCAGTACTTC.